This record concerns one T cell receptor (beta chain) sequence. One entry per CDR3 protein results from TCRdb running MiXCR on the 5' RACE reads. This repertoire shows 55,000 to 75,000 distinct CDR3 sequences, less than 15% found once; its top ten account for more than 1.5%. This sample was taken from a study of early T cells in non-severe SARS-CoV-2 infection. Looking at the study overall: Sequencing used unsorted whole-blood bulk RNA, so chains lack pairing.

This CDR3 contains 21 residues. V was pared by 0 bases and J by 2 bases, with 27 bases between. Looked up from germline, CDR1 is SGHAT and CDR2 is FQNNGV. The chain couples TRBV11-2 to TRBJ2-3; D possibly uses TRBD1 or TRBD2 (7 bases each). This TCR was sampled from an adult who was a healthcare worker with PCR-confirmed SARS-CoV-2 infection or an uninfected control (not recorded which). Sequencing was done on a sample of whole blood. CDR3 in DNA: TGTGCCAGCAGCTTAGAAGCGGGACGAGGTAACAGGGGCCCATCCACAGATACGCAGTATTTT. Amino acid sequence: CASSLEAGRGNRGPSTDTQYF.